This paragraph reports one T cell receptor (beta chain). No antigen is known for it. This specimen belongs to a study of cytomegalovirus exposure and HLA in healthy donors. Study context: A prior analysis found 117 million unique TCR beta sequences from 150 million to 200 million T cells. Study-wide findings and caveats: In all likelihood, a cluster of highly shared sequence variants was a sequencing artifact. The authors enumerated 180 or so TCR beta chains as linked to cytomegalovirus.

The V gene lost 3 bases and the J gene lost 3 bases, with 9 bases spanning the gap. Germline values: CDR1 LNHDA, CDR2 SQIVND (reference sequence). The CDR3 runs 13 residues. PCR involved 60 Vbeta and 13 Jbeta primers. Profiled with immunoSEQ multiplex PCR; TCRdb holds only in-frame clones, not every one. The sample has roughly 200,000 clones; around three quarters are singletons. This chain joins TRBV19 and TRBJ2-7; D might be TRBD1 (5 bases). The TCR was taken from a man aged 25-45 years in good health and CMV-seronegative. The sample comprised PBMCs. The CDR3 nucleotides read TGTGCCAGTAGTATCGCAGACAGCTACGAGCAGTACTTC. Translating gives CASSIADSYEQYF.